The clone carrying this T cell receptor beta chain was detected once. The antigen is unknown. This record belongs to a study of OX40 agonist ivuxolimab in advanced cancers. About the study: An agonistic anti-OX40 (CD134) antibody, ivuxolimab, was used to treat the patients. Prior anti-PD-1, anti-PD-L1 or anti-CTLA-4 therapy was allowed; roughly 40% had some. A diagnosis of hepatocellular carcinoma, melanoma, renal cell or head and neck cancer was present in dose-escalation patients.

Regarding the study as a whole: By week 6 at 0.1 to 3.0 mg/kg, blood CD4+ and CD8+ T cells had expanded clonally.

The V end lost 3 bases, the J end lost 0 bases, and 6 bases lay between the germline ends. The CDR3 has 12 residues. Germline-derived CDR1 and CDR2 are GTSNPN and SVGIG (reference sequence). Data came from immunoSEQ multiplex PCR; TCRdb stores just in-frame clones and leaves some out. The sample yields over 85,000 clones, less than 90% seen once. This specimen consisted of CD4+ or CD8+ T cells sorted from blood, obtained in a trial of the OX40 agonist ivuxolimab. The chain has TRBV30 and TRBJ2-7; no clear D. The sequence was collected from an adult with an advanced solid tumor such as melanoma, head and neck, liver or kidney cancer. The CDR3, as DNA: TGTGCCTGGAGCACAGCCTCCTACGAGCAGTACTTC. This encodes CAWSTASYEQYF.